These 18 T cell receptor beta chains were all obtained from the same sample, sequenced in a study of glioma-infiltrating T cells. TCR alpha and beta CDR3 regions were amplified from RNA using iRepertoire nested multiplex PCR. MiXCR was run by TCRdb on the multiplex PCR reads, yielding one entry per CDR3 protein. The top ten clones hold about 12% of a sample with a few hundred thousand distinct CDR3 sequences, roughly two fifths of them seen once. The sequenced material came from glioma tissue, nonneoplastic brain tissue, or PBMCs (not recorded which). The origin of the receptors is a human donor with low-grade glioma or glioblastoma, undergoing nonglioma brain surgery, or in good health (not recorded which).

CDR3 sequence: CASSYLANKETQYF. The CDR3 DNA reads as TGTGCCAGCAGCTACTTAGCAAACAAAGAGACCCAGTACTTC. The chain combines TRBV3-1 with TRBJ2-5; the D is unclear. This CDR3 is 14 amino acids long. The germline CDR1 and CDR2 sequences are LGHDT and YNNKEL (reference sequence). V was cut by 5 bases and J by 3 bases, with 13 bases left in between.

The chain employs TRBV7-6 and TRBJ2-7; 9 nucleotides align to TRBD2. The J segment lost 0 bases and the V segment lost 2 bases, leaving 14 bases of the junction unmatched. Germline V gene sequence: CDR1 SGHVS, CDR2 FNYEAQ. The CDR3 totals 19 residues. The CDR3 DNA reads TGTGCCAGCAGCTTATTAGCGGCGGGAGGGCCGGGAAGCTCCTACGAGCAGTACTTC. Its translation: CASSLLAAGGPGSSYEQYF.

Only a few counts were recorded for this clonotype. This chain joins TRBV7-3 and TRBJ2-1; D is uncertain. The ends were cut back, 5 bases at V and 6 bases at J, with 11 bases in the middle. There are 13 residues in the CDR3. Germline CDR1 SGHTA, CDR2 FQGTGA. The CDR3, as DNA: TGTGCCAGCAGCCTAGGACGGCCCAATGAGCAGTTCTTC. It encodes CASSLGRPNEQFF.

In this sample, this clonotype turned up a few times. The rearrangement joins TRBV5-1 to TRBJ2-3, with TRBD2 matching 10 bases. After removal of 7 bases from V and 2 bases from J, the junction contained 10 bases not matched to a gene. Germline CDR1 reads SGHRS; CDR2 reads YFSETQ. The CDR3 is 16 residues long. In DNA form, the CDR3 reads TGCGCCAGCCGAAGACGACTAGCGGGCTTCACAGATACGCAGTATTTT. It specifies CASRRRLAGFTDTQYF.

Comment on this clonotype: One end of the junction is discordant with germline, which a read error may explain. The genes are TRBV7-2 and TRBJ2-5; the match to TRBD2 covers 12 bases. CDR1 and CDR2 from the germline V gene are SGHTA and FQGNSA. The CDR3 is 15 amino acids. The CDR3 nucleotides are TGTGCCGGCAGCCCGACTAGCGGGAGCGGGGAGACCCAGTACTTC. Residues: CAGSPTSGSGETQYF.

V usage is TRBV14 and J usage is TRBJ1-5, with unresolved D. V was trimmed by 1 base and J by 10 bases, leaving 8 bases between them. The germline V gene encodes CDR1 SGHDN and CDR2 FVKESK. The CDR3 has 12 amino acids. This chain's CDR3 is CASSQGGHPQHF. The CDR3 region has the DNA TGTGCCAGCAGCCAAGGGGGTCATCCCCAGCATTTT.

This clonotype occurred many times. V and J are TRBV27 and TRBJ2-3; no clear D. Trimming took 1 base from V and 3 from J, leaving 11 bases between them. Germline values: CDR1 MNHEY, CDR2 SMNVEV (reference sequence). The CDR3 has 15 amino acids. The CDR3 DNA follows: TGTGCCAGCAGTTTATACGGTCCTAGTACAGATACGCAGTATTTT. Its translation: CASSLYGPSTDTQYF.

The J gene is TRBJ1-2, the V gene TRBV19; 10 nucleotides line up with TRBD1. This CDR3 spans 14 amino acids. Germline lookup yields CDR1 LNHDA and CDR2 SQIVND (reference sequence). V shed 9 bases, J shed 7 bases, and the junction held 11 bases outside the gene matches. The CDR3 protein is CASNIGTGEFGYTF. CDR3 sequence (DNA): TGTGCCAGCAACATCGGGACAGGGGAGTTTGGCTACACCTTC.

This clonotype turned up a few times. The chain combines TRBV7-2 with TRBJ2-7; TRBD2 is a possible D gene (6 bases). Germline assignment: CDR1 SGHTA and CDR2 FQGNSA. V was pared by 5 bases and J by 3 bases, with 14 bases between. This CDR3 is built from 14 residues. CDR3 amino acids: CASSRRAGYYEQYF. The CDR3 nucleotides are TGTGCCAGCAGCCGTCGGGCGGGATACTACGAGCAGTACTTC.

This clonotype was seen only a few times. V is TRBV12-3 or TRBV12-4 and J is TRBJ2-2, with 7 bases aligning to TRBD2. The CDR3 runs 15 residues. V shed 7 bases and J 5 bases; nucleotides not matched to a gene: 10. DNA for the CDR3: TGTGCCAGCACGGCGGGAGCGCTTTATACCGGGGAGCTGTTTTTT. This sequence encodes CASTAGALYTGELFF.

This clonotype was counted many times. The chain uses TRBV6-1 and TRBJ2-1; a weak D match, TRBD2 (5 bases). This CDR3 region has 14 residues. CDR1 and CDR2 from the germline V gene are MNHNS and SASEGT. The ends were cut back, 7 bases at V and 9 bases at J, with 19 bases in the middle. The CDR3 protein is CASTTWRRQSEQFF. Here the CDR3 DNA reads TGTGCCAGCACTACTTGGAGGAGGCAATCTGAGCAGTTCTTC.

CDR3 region: CASSAGPPNEQFF. The CDR3 nucleotides read TGTGCCAGCAGCGCCGGACCTCCCAATGAGCAGTTCTTC. The chain employs TRBV5-6 and TRBJ2-1; D call uncertain. V lost 4 bases to trimming and J lost 6 bases, with 11 bases between them. This CDR3 region has 13 residues. Germline V gene data show CDR1 as SGHDT and CDR2 as YYEEEE.

This clonotype was detected a few times. The CDR3 DNA is TGTGCCAGCAGCCAAGAACTAACTAGCGGGAGCCACAATGAGCAGTTCTTC. It codes for CASSQELTSGSHNEQFF. The chain couples TRBV3-1 to TRBJ2-1; TRBD2 matches 11 bases. The germline V gene encodes CDR1 LGHDT and CDR2 YNNKEL (reference sequence). There are 17 residues in the CDR3. V shed 0 bases, J shed 5 bases, and the junction held 6 bases outside the gene matches.

The J gene is TRBJ1-4, the V gene TRBV25-1, with a tentative D call TRBD1 (6 bases). The CDR3 loop spans 17 amino acids. Germline V CDR1 and CDR2: MGHDK, SYGVNS. Trimming stripped 0 bases from V and 4 bases from J, with 15 bases between. CDR3 residues: CASSEYGKGGLNEKLFF. The CDR3 bases are TGTGCCAGCAGTGAATATGGGAAGGGGGGGCTTAATGAAAAACTGTTTTTT.

The J gene is TRBJ2-5, the V gene TRBV7-2; 8 bases fit TRBD2. J lost 0 bases, V lost 5 bases, and 8 bases had no gene match. Germline V CDR1 and CDR2: SGHTA, FQGNSA. This CDR3 has 16 amino acids. CDR3 nucleotides: TGTGCCAGCAGCACGCTCGGGGGGGTTTACCAAGAGACCCAGTACTTC. It yields the protein CASSTLGGVYQETQYF.

The gene calls are TRBV3-1 and TRBJ2-2, with TRBD2 identical over 7 bases. Germline V CDR1 and CDR2: LGHDT, YNNKEL (reference sequence). The CDR3 sequence is 15 residues long. J lost 1 base, V lost 6 bases, and 5 bases had no gene match. CDR3 in amino acids: CASSKTSKNTGELFF. In DNA, the CDR3 is TGTGCCAGCAGTAAGACTAGCAAGAACACCGGGGAGCTGTTTTTT.

This clonotype was seen ten or more times. The chain is built from TRBV27 and TRBJ2-5, with 10 positions matching TRBD2. This CDR3 has 16 residues. Germline values: CDR1 MNHEY, CDR2 SMNVEV (reference sequence). V dropped 5 bases and J dropped 4; count of bases not matched to a gene: 10. This CDR3 reads CASSPHSGRAVETQYF. CDR3 DNA sequence: TGTGCCAGCAGTCCCCACAGCGGGAGGGCCGTAGAGACCCAGTACTTC.

The V call is TRBV15, the J call TRBJ2-1, with D perhaps matching TRBD2 (5 bases). Between the trimmed V and J ends, which lost 4 bases and 6 bases, there was a span of 16 bases. CDR3 length: 15 residues. Germline lookup yields CDR1 LNHNV and CDR2 YYDKDF (reference sequence). Here the CDR3 DNA reads TGTGCCACCAGCAACGGACCGTTGGCGGGCAATGAGCAGTTCTTC. It yields the protein CATSNGPLAGNEQFF.